These T cell receptor beta chains were read from a single sample in a study of T cell changes during pregnancy in multiple sclerosis. Clones were read by immunoSEQ multiplex PCR, and TCRdb kept only the in-frame ones, dropping some. The profile shows 50,000 or so clones, roughly 93% of them singletons. The sample in question was peripheral blood, obtained in the second trimester of pregnancy. The receptors here all came from a female donor with multiple sclerosis, enrolled in a pregnancy study. CDR3s include the opening cysteine and the closing phenylalanine or tryptophan. A D gene is named only where the DNA matches it firmly. Part of the rows lack a size; the others show once, few, many or a class for expanded clones.

V	size	D	J	DNA	CDR3
TRBV2	NA	NA	TRBJ2-1	TGTGCCAGCAGTGGTGAGGGCGCCTACAATGAGCAGTTCTTC	CASSGEGAYNEQFF
TRBV6-1	NA	NA	TRBJ1-1	TGTGCCAGCAGTGTGGCGGTGAACACTGAAGCTTTCTTT	CASSVAVNTEAFF
TRBV30	NA	TRBD1	TRBJ2-7	TGTGCCTGGAAATCGGGACAGAGATGGGAGCAGTACTTC	CAWKSGQRWEQYF
TRBV6-1	NA	NA	TRBJ1-1	TGTGCCAGCCGGGGAGCGACGGACACTGAAGCTTTCTTT	CASRGATDTEAFF
TRBV6-5	NA	NA	TRBJ2-3	TGTGCCAGCAATCAGGGGAGCATCACAGATACGCAGTATTTT	CASNQGSITDTQYF
TRBV13	NA	NA	TRBJ2-1	TGTGCCAGCAGTCCCTCGGGGCGGGGTGAGCAGTTCTTC	CASSPSGRGEQFF
TRBV5-1	NA	NA	TRBJ1-1	TGCGCCAGCAGCTTGACAGGGTCCATGAACACTGAAGCTTTCTTT	CASSLTGSMNTEAFF
TRBV6-1	NA	TRBD2	TRBJ2-6	TGTGCCAGCAGTGAATGGGGGGGGGACGGGGCCAACGTCCTGACTTTC	CASSEWGGDGANVLTF
TRBV6-1	NA	NA	TRBJ2-7	TGTGCCAGCAGTGTTGCGACAGCCTACGAGCAGTACTTC	CASSVATAYEQYF
TRBV4-3	once	NA	TRBJ2-7	TGCGCCAGCAGCCAAGTGGAGGGTCCAAAAGCCTACGAGCAGTACTTC	CASSQVEGPKAYEQYF
TRBV15	NA	TRBD2	TRBJ2-7	TGTGCCACCAGCCGACGGGGGGCCTACGAGCAGTACTTC	CATSRRGAYEQYF
TRBV18	NA	NA	TRBJ2-3	TGTGCCAGCTCAAATACTAGAACGATTACAGATACGCAGTATTTT	CASSNTRTITDTQYF
TRBV5-1	NA	NA	TRBJ2-3	TGCGCCAGCAGCTTGCCGGTTTCTAGCACAGATACGCAGTATTTT	CASSLPVSSTDTQYF
TRBV4-3	NA	NA	TRBJ1-3	TGCGCCAGCAGCCAAGTACAGGGTTTTGGAAACACCATATATTTT	CASSQVQGFGNTIYF
TRBV27	NA	NA	TRBJ2-6	TGTGCCAGCAGTTTCTACGGGGCCAACGTCCTGACTTTC	CASSFYGANVLTF
TRBV7-8	once	NA	TRBJ1-5	TGTGCCAGCAGCTTAGCGGGGGGTAGGAATCAGCCCCAGCATTTT	CASSLAGGRNQPQHF
TRBV29-1	once	NA	TRBJ1-2	TGCAGCGTGGACAGAGATGGCTACACCTTC	CSVDRDGYTF
TRBV19	NA	TRBD2	TRBJ2-7	TGTGCCAGTAGTATACGGGGGGGAACTTGGGAGCAGTACTTC	CASSIRGGTWEQYF
TRBV29-1	once	NA	TRBJ1-1	TGCAGCGTTCCCGGACAGCCTGAAGCTTTCTTT	CSVPGQPEAFF
TRBV6-5	few	NA	TRBJ2-3	TGTGCCAGCAGCTTGGACAGTAGGTTGGATACGCAGTATTTT	CASSLDSRLDTQYF
TRBV7-6	NA	TRBD2	TRBJ2-5	TGTGCCAGCAGCAATACAAACGGGGGGGAGACCCAGTACTTC	CASSNTNGGETQYF
TRBV7-3	NA	TRBD2	TRBJ2-2	TGTGCCAGCAGCGTCACCAGGCTGGCTAGCGGGAGTGGGGAGCTGTTTTTT	CASSVTRLASGSGELFF
TRBV29-1	NA	TRBD2	TRBJ2-1	TGCAGCGTTGATCCCGGGACTAGCGAAATAGATGAGCAGTTCTTC	CSVDPGTSEIDEQFF
TRBV7-3	NA	NA	TRBJ1-1	TGTGCCAGCAGCTCAAGCGCGGACAGTTTCATGAACACTGAAGCTTTCTTT	CASSSSADSFMNTEAFF
TRBV10-3	NA	TRBD2	TRBJ2-3	TGTGCCATCAGTTCGCCGGGACTAGCGGGACGCGGAGATACGCAGTATTTT	CAISSPGLAGRGDTQYF
TRBV5-5	NA	TRBD1	TRBJ1-2	TGTGCCAGCAGCCCACAGGGGGCTTACGGCTACACCTTC	CASSPQGAYGYTF
TRBV5-5	NA	NA	TRBJ2-2	TGTGCCAGCAGCTTGAGAGACGGGGAGCTGTTTTTT	CASSLRDGELFF
TRBV4-3	NA	NA	TRBJ2-3	TGCGCCAGCAGCCAAGGCACAGGGCGCGCAGATACGCAGTATTTT	CASSQGTGRADTQYF
TRBV4-1	NA	TRBD1	TRBJ1-4	TGCGCCAGCAGCCGACTTCAGGGGGCTCTTGAAAAACTGTTTTTT	CASSRLQGALEKLFF
TRBV13	NA	TRBD1	TRBJ2-7	TGTGCCAGCAGCAGAAACAGGGGGGCGGAGCAGTACTTC	CASSRNRGAEQYF
TRBV7-3	NA	TRBD2	TRBJ2-5	TGTGCCAGCAGCCAAGGGCTAGCGGGAGGGCAAGAGACCCAGTACTTC	CASSQGLAGGQETQYF
TRBV2	NA	TRBD1	TRBJ2-7	TGTGCCAGCAGCGACTACCCTGGGGACAGAACCTCACCAGATTACGAGCAGTACTTC	CASSDYPGDRTSPDYEQYF
TRBV4-2	NA	NA	TRBJ1-1	TGTGCCAGCAGCCAGCCGACAGAAGGGAAGACTGAAGCTTTCTTT	CASSQPTEGKTEAFF
TRBV9	NA	TRBD2	TRBJ2-1	TGTGCCAGCAGCGTAGCTACTAGCGGCTTTTACAATGAGCAGTTCTTC	CASSVATSGFYNEQFF
TRBV29-1	NA	TRBD2	TRBJ2-3	TGCAGCGAGGGACTAGCGGGAGGGCCAGATACGCAGTATTTT	CSEGLAGGPDTQYF
TRBV6-1	NA	NA	TRBJ2-7	TGTGCCAGCGGGGAGAGCCTTTACTTCGAGCAGTACTTC	CASGESLYFEQYF
TRBV27	NA	TRBD1	TRBJ1-2	TGTGCCAGCAGAGGACAGGGGAATATCTATGGCTACACCTTC	CASRGQGNIYGYTF
TRBV7-2	NA	NA	TRBJ1-1	TGTGCCAGCAGCACCCGCAGGGGTGCGAACACTGAAGCTTTCTTT	CASSTRRGANTEAFF
TRBV6-6	once	TRBD1	TRBJ1-2	TGTGCCAGCAGCTTTAAACAGGGGATCGGCTACACCTTC	CASSFKQGIGYTF
TRBV4-3	NA	TRBD2	TRBJ2-7	TGCGCCAGCAGCCAGTGGCGAGTAGGGACTAAGTACGAGCAGTACTTC	CASSQWRVGTKYEQYF
TRBV5-4	NA	TRBD2	TRBJ2-7	TGTGCCAGCAGCTGGTCGGGAGGGCACTCCTACGAGCAGTACTTC	CASSWSGGHSYEQYF
TRBV7-9	NA	NA	TRBJ1-1	TGTGCCAGCAGCTCGCGGGGTTTCATGAACACTGAAGCTTTCTTT	CASSSRGFMNTEAFF
TRBV6-1	once	NA	TRBJ2-5	TGTGCCATCAGCCCGATTGGGACAAGGACAGCGGCCCAGTACTTC	CAISPIGTRTAAQYF
TRBV7-2	NA	TRBD2	TRBJ2-7	TGTGCCAGCAGCTTAGCGCTCCTAGCGGGAGTCCACGAGCAGTACTTC	CASSLALLAGVHEQYF